This T cell receptor (beta chain) was sequenced in a study of glioma-infiltrating T cells after dendritic cell vaccination. Looking at the study overall: Patients received autologous tumor lysate-pulsed dendritic cell vaccination between about 2002 and 2013. Autologous tumor lysate was loaded overnight onto monocyte-derived dendritic cells grown approximately seven days with IL-4 and GM-CSF.

General study results and limits: Patients with more pretreatment TILs had longer time to progression and survival.

Sequenced by immunoSEQ multiplex PCR; TCRdb stores in-frame clones only, minus some. The table records roughly 62,000 clones, about four fifths of them present only once. The time point denotes: after dendritic cell vaccination, including at tumor progression/relapse. Before vaccination, two weeks after the third vaccination, and at progression, PBMC were collected. To note about this clone: Its cognate antigen is unknown.

The germline V gene encodes CDR1 PRHDT and CDR2 FYEKMQ (reference sequence). V lost 0 bases, J lost 0 bases, and 4 bases stayed unmatched. There are 19 residues in the CDR3. Sequenced here: blood, sampled after dendritic cell vaccination. This TCR was recovered from a human donor with glioblastoma. The chain employs TRBV13 and TRBJ2-6; 11 nucleotides match TRBD1. The chain's CDR3 is CASSLGGTGGNSGANVLTF. The DNA for the CDR3 is TGTGCCAGCAGCTTAGGTGGGACAGGGGGGAACTCTGGGGCCAACGTCCTGACTTTC.